This T cell receptor (beta chain) came from a study of T-cell memory formation after mild COVID-19 listed by TCRdb under 2021. As for the study more broadly: TCR sequence clusters from the two donors were found to be largely donor specific. T-cell clones expanding and contracting after mild COVID-19 in two donors were tracked by longitudinal TCRalpha and TCRbeta repertoire sequencing. The cohort comprised two young, previously healthy adult volunteers, one female and one male. Study-wide findings and limitations: Some responding clones were found in pre-infection memory, which suggests that pre-existing cross-reactive memory T cells took part in the SARS-CoV-2 response. Whether the second-wave clones peaking on day 37 were SARS-CoV-2 specific was not confirmed. Only a couple of mild cases were covered in the study, and larger cohorts including severe cases with pre-infection samples were considered necessary. Contracting CD4+ clones turned up mainly in the CM and EM memory subsets, whereas EMRA was where CD8+ clones were enriched. Clones contracting from day 15 to 85 had balanced CD4/CD8 phenotypes, while a second wave expanding from day 15 to 37 was biased towards CD4+.

PBMCs were isolated by Ficoll-Paque density gradient centrifugation. The instrument given in TCRdb is Illumina NovaSeq 6000. cDNA libraries for TCRalpha and TCRbeta were prepared by 5'RACE using constant-segment primers, with sample barcodes and unique molecular identifiers added. RNA was extracted from every sample with Trizol reagent. The libraries were amplified in two PCR steps, and the second step added a second sample barcode and Illumina TruSeq adapters. The libraries were sequenced on an Illumina NovaSeq using 2 x 150 bp paired-end reads. As for the original processing: Demultiplexing of reads and collapsing into UMI-guided consensus sequences were performed with migec v1.2.7. Using mixcr v2.1.11, the UMI consensuses were aligned to TRA and TRB V and J templates and assembled into clonotypes. A clonotype was counted as expanded or contracted only when both edgeR and NoisET called the clonotype significant, with the noise models trained on biological replicates. edgeR calls used a false discovery rate-adjusted p below 0.01 and a log2 fold-change threshold of 1. PCA with hierarchical clustering of max-normalized trajectories of the 1000 most abundant clonotypes was used as exploratory dynamics analysis. Each responding clone was given a CD4 or CD8 phenotype based on the CD4+ and CD8+ repertoires, which had been sequenced separately. TCRdb handled the public reads itself, with Q25 trimming in fastp and clone calling in MiXCR, and kept productive beta chains. Every entry covers one CDR3 protein and lists the most common genes and DNA from its rows. Clone size and V and J calls follow TCRdb, not the original study. The sample profile shows a few hundred thousand distinct CDR3 sequences; under 8.5% of them were found once. About 20% of the sample comes from the top ten.

The CDR1 and CDR2 encoded by the germline V gene are LGHNA and YSLEER. The CDR3 measures 15 amino acids from cysteine to phenylalanine. The CDR3 DNA has 45 bases and is translated from base 1. The V end gives up 4 bases and the J end 7 bases, leaving 7 bases in the junction not matched to a gene. This clonotype was seen a handful of times. No cognate antigen has been identified for it. Base qualities are missing; no much larger clone stands one base away. Sequenced material: PBMCs or a T cell subset sorted from them (not recorded which). The receptor was isolated from a man between 18 and 29 years old who had mild COVID-19 (a few samples of this study predate the infection). The sample titles of this study are shuffled in the database, so cell type and time point are left out; the donor was told from shared clones. The chain is encoded by TRBV4-3 joined to TRBJ2-2; 9 nucleotides in the junction match TRBD2. The CDR3 reads as follows: CASSPTSGYGGELFF. In nucleotide form, the sequence is TGCGCCAGCAGCCCGACTAGCGGATATGGCGGGGAGCTGTTTTTT.